These 24 T cell receptor beta chains originate from one sample sequenced in a study of blood T cell repertoires in COVID-19. The protocol was immunoSEQ multiplex PCR, while the TCRdb copy is restricted to in-frame clones and leaves out a portion. Among about 240,000 clones listed, roughly 86% were seen once. The sample was peripheral blood. All receptors derive from a woman in her fifties or sixties with COVID-19, enrolled during active disease.

This sequence joins TRBV6-2 or TRBV6-3 and TRBJ2-7; D possibly corresponds to TRBD1 (6 bases). V shed 2 bases and J shed 3 bases, with 8 bases lying between them. The CDR3 loop spans 13 amino acids. CDR1 MNHEY and CDR2 SVGEGT come from the germline V gene. CDR3 sequence (DNA): TGTGCCAGCAGTTACAGACAGGTCTACGAGCAGTACGTC. It is translated as CASSYRQVYEQYV.

This clone was seen ten or more times. The chain couples TRBV15 to TRBJ1-3; D not resolved. Germline lookup yields CDR1 LNHNV and CDR2 YYDKDF (reference sequence). The CDR3 has 18 amino acids. V gave up 0 bases and J gave up 0 bases, with 15 bases separating them. The CDR3 DNA sequence: TGTGCCACCAGCAGAGATCGAGCTGGGCTAAACTCTGGAAACACCATATATTTT. Protein: CATSRDRAGLNSGNTIYF.

This chain connects TRBV19 to TRBJ2-6; D is unclear. Germline V gives CDR1 LNHDA, CDR2 SQIVND (reference sequence). Between the trimmed V and J ends, which lost 2 bases and 0 bases, there was a span of 5 bases. CDR3 size: 15 residues. The CDR3 bases are TGTGCCAGTAGTATACGGGTCTCTGGGGCCAACGTCCTGACTTTC. Translated, it gives CASSIRVSGANVLTF.

The genes are TRBV5-5 and TRBJ1-1, with a possible D match to TRBD1 (5 bases). V dropped 1 base and J dropped 8 bases, with 27 bases sitting between them. Germline CDR1 and CDR2: SGHKS and YYEKEE (reference sequence). This CDR3 has 18 amino acids. CDR3 in DNA: TGTGCCAGCAGCTTGTTGTACGAGGCAGGGACTGCTGCTGCGGAAGCTTTCTTT. It encodes CASSLLYEAGTAAAEAFF. The variable domain in full, completed from reference TRBV5-5 and TRBJ1-1, reads DAGVTQSPTHLIKTRGQQVTLRCSPISGHKSVSWYQQVLGQGPQFIFQYYEKEERGRGNFPDRFSARQFPNYSSELNVNALLLGDSALYLCASSLLYEAGTAAAEAFFGQGTRLTVV.

The chain employs TRBV9 and TRBJ2-7; TRBD1 matches 7 bases. The CDR3 totals 14 residues. The V gene end was trimmed by 0 bases and the J gene end by 1 base; junction bases not matched to a gene: 1. The germline V gene has CDR1 SGDLS and CDR2 YYNGEE. The CDR3: CASSVAGQSYEQYF. In nucleotides, the CDR3 is TGTGCCAGCAGCGTAGCGGGACAGTCCTACGAGCAGTACTTC.

The rearrangement joins TRBV10-2 to TRBJ2-1; TRBD2 matches 11 bases. With 0 bases clipped from V and 7 bases from J, the junction kept 14 bases outside the gene matches. CDR3 length: 19 amino acids. Germline V gene lookup returns CDR1 WSHSY and CDR2 SAAADI. The CDR3 nucleotides are TGCGCCAGCAGTGAGTCGACCCGAATAACTAGCGGGGGTAAGAATGAGCAGTTCTTC. This codes for CASSESTRITSGGKNEQFF.

This chain joins TRBV19 and TRBJ1-1; weak D call: TRBD1 (5 bases). This CDR3 region has 13 residues. Germline loops: CDR1 LNHDA, CDR2 SQIVND (reference sequence). Trimming left V 7 bases short and J 2 bases short, with 11 bases between. CDR3 amino acids: CASKGHANTEAFF. CDR3 bases: TGTGCCAGTAAGGGGCATGCTAACACTGAAGCTTTCTTT.

This clone turned up a few times. The chain carries TRBV24-1 and TRBJ1-2; no reliable D call. Germline assignment: CDR1 KGHDR and CDR2 SFDVKD. V lost 9 bases to trimming and J lost 8 bases, with 15 bases between them. The CDR3 has 12 amino acids. This CDR3 is CATWSLGRGYTF. In nucleotides, the CDR3 is TGTGCCACCTGGAGCCTCGGTCGCGGCTACACCTTC.

This rearrangement joins TRBV7-2 to TRBJ2-3; D perhaps matches TRBD1 (6 bases). The CDR3 is 16 residues long. Germline V gene data show CDR1 as SGHTA and CDR2 as FQGNSA. Between the trimmed V and J ends, which lost 2 bases and 2 bases, there was a span of 14 bases. This CDR3 is CASSLRWGRVTDTQYF. CDR3 DNA: TGTGCCAGCAGCTTAAGGTGGGGGCGGGTCACAGATACGCAGTATTTT.

This chain connects TRBV2 to TRBJ1-4; 8 nucleotides line up with TRBD1. The CDR3 is 12 amino acids. Trimming removed 3 bases from V and 10 bases from J; junction bases left unmatched: 1. CDR1 is SNHLY, CDR2 FYNNEI, per germline. CDR3 residues: CASSDQGAKLFF. CDR3 bases: TGTGCCAGCAGTGACCAGGGGGCAAAACTGTTTTTT.

The chain employs TRBV4-1 and TRBJ1-4; the match to TRBD1 covers 9 bases. The CDR3 is 20 amino acids. Germline lookup yields CDR1 MGHRA and CDR2 YSYEKL. V dropped 6 bases and J dropped 6; count of bases not matched to a gene: 23. The CDR3, as DNA: TGCGCCAGCAGGTCTTCACCCCTCCACCGAGTCCGGGACAGGGATGAAAAACTGTTTTTT. Amino acids: CASRSSPLHRVRDRDEKLFF.

There are a few counts of this clone. This chain links TRBV28 with TRBJ1-2; a weak D match, TRBD1 (6 bases). The germline V gene has CDR1 MDHEN and CDR2 SYDVKM. V gave up 9 bases and J gave up 0 bases, with 11 bases separating them. The CDR3 has 13 amino acids. For the CDR3, the DNA is TGTGCCAGTGGGGGGGCGCCTAACTATGGCTACACCTTC. Amino acids: CASGGAPNYGYTF.

The chain links TRBV7-3 to TRBJ1-1; D ambiguous. V shed 0 bases and J shed 4 bases, with 12 bases lying between them. This CDR3 region has 15 residues. Germline-derived CDR1 and CDR2 are SGHTA and FQGTGA. CDR3 region: CASSLTGGSITEAFF. CDR3 DNA sequence: TGTGCCAGCAGCTTAACGGGAGGGTCCATCACTGAAGCTTTCTTT.

The rearrangement uses TRBV7-6 and TRBJ1-5, with D possibly matching TRBD1 (5 bases). Looked up from germline, CDR1 is SGHVS and CDR2 is FNYEAQ. The CDR3 totals 16 residues. Trimming pared 1 base from V and 8 bases from J, leaving 18 bases between. The CDR3 DNA reads as TGTGCCAGCAGCTTAGTATCGGACACTCGCTCGGAGCCCCAGCATTTT. Its translation: CASSLVSDTRSEPQHF.

The J gene is TRBJ2-1, the V gene TRBV7-2; 8 bases match TRBD2. The length of the CDR3 is 15 residues. The ends lost 5 bases at V and 3 bases at J; junction bases unmatched: 6. Per the germline V gene, CDR1 is SGHTA and CDR2 is FQGNSA. The DNA for the CDR3 is TGTGCCAGCAGCAACAGCGGGGGCCTCTACAATGAGCAGTTCTTC. It yields the protein CASSNSGGLYNEQFF.

The chain is built from TRBV29-1 and TRBJ2-3, with D maybe TRBD2 (5 bases). The CDR3 spans 15 residues. V gave up 7 bases and J gave up 1 base, with 18 bases separating them. Germline V gene data show CDR1 as SQVTM and CDR2 as ANQGSEA. The CDR3 DNA follows: TGCAGCGGAATAGAACTAGTCCTCGGCACAGATACGCAGTATTTT. Amino acid sequence: CSGIELVLGTDTQYF.

The chain is built from TRBV6-4 and TRBJ1-1, with 7 bases fitting TRBD1. The V segment lost 10 bases and the J segment 2 bases; nucleotides outside the gene matches: 10. The CDR3 sequence is 14 residues long. CDR1 is MRHNA, CDR2 SNTAGT, per germline. CDR3 sequence (DNA): TGTGCCACCCGGGACAGCTCTTTAAACACTGAAGCTTTCTTT. This encodes CATRDSSLNTEAFF.

The V call is TRBV4-2, the J call TRBJ2-2; D unresolved. The CDR3 covers 12 residues. V lost 1 base and J 7 bases, leaving 4 bases between the germline ends. Germline V lookup: CDR1 LGHNA, CDR2 YNFKEQ. DNA for the CDR3: TGTGCCAGCAGCCAAGGAGGCGGGGAGCTGTTTTTT. Encoded protein: CASSQGGGELFF.

This clone appeared a single time. The chain couples TRBV11-3 to TRBJ2-1, with 10 bases fitting TRBD2. Germline CDR1 is SGHNT and CDR2 is YENEEA. The CDR3 is 15 residues long. V shed 2 bases and J 4 bases; nucleotides not matched to a gene: 2. In DNA, the CDR3 is TGTGCCAGCAGCTTAAATAGCGGGGGGTACAATGAGCAGTTCTTC. Residues: CASSLNSGGYNEQFF.

The chain couples TRBV10-3 to TRBJ1-1; 7 bases are a match to TRBD1. From germline, CDR1 is ENHRY and CDR2 SYGVKD. The CDR3 runs to 13 residues. Trimming at V came to 6 bases and at J to 1 base, leaving 2 bases not matched to a gene. CDR3 sequence reads: CAISGDRNTEAFF. CDR3 nucleotides: TGTGCCATCAGCGGGGACAGGAACACTGAAGCTTTCTTT.

By share, this clone ranks as medium-sized. The CDR3 DNA is TGCGCCAGCAGCTTGCTAGCGGGGCATGAGCAGTTCTTC. This gives the protein CASSLLAGHEQFF. The chain has TRBV5-1 and TRBJ2-1; the match to TRBD2 covers 9 bases. Per germline, CDR1 SGHRS and CDR2 YFSETQ. After removal of 1 base from V and 8 bases from J, the junction contained 1 base not matched to a gene. The CDR3 covers 13 residues.

As DNA, the CDR3 is TGTGCCACCATCTTAATTGGACAGGGTTATCAGCCCCAGCATTTT. It yields the protein CATILIGQGYQPQHF. The chain carries TRBV24-1 and TRBJ1-5, with TRBD1 identical over 8 bases. The CDR3 length is 15 residues. The ends lost 8 bases at V and 5 bases at J; junction bases unmatched: 10. Germline CDR1 KGHDR, CDR2 SFDVKD.

This chain uses TRBV7-2 with TRBJ2-3, with unresolved D. This CDR3 is 14 amino acids long. Trimming took 3 bases from V and 2 from J, leaving 9 bases between them. CDR1 SGHTA and CDR2 FQGNSA come from the germline V gene. CDR3 sequence (DNA): TGTGCCAGCAGCTTCACTAAATTCACAGATACGCAGTATTTT. It is translated as CASSFTKFTDTQYF.

V and J are TRBV11-2 and TRBJ1-1, with D possibly matching TRBD1 (5 bases). V lost 2 bases and J 8 bases, leaving 15 bases between the germline ends. The CDR3 has 14 amino acids. Germline values: CDR1 SGHAT, CDR2 FQNNGV. The chain's CDR3 is CASSLNGAPGEAFF. For the CDR3, the DNA is TGTGCCAGCAGCTTAAATGGGGCGCCTGGGGAAGCTTTCTTT.